The sequence of this T cell receptor (beta chain) was determined in a study of blood T cell repertoires in COVID-19. Study background: Material from acute and convalescent COVID-19 was sourced from the United States, Italy and Spain. The cDNA or gDNA used as material had been derived from T cells, B-cell-depleted T cells, or PBMCs.

This CDR3 is built from 12 residues. Deletions cut 7 bases from V and 14 bases from J, with 19 bases between. Sequenced by immunoSEQ multiplex PCR; TCRdb stores in-frame clones only, minus some. This table has 30,000 to 40,000 clones, 80% to 95% appearing once. This clone was detected only once. Sequenced sample: peripheral blood. This rearrangement joins TRBV12-3 or TRBV12-4 to TRBJ2-3; a possible D gene is TRBD2 (6 bases). This sequence was found in a man in his fifties with active COVID-19. In DNA form, the CDR3 reads TGTGCCAGCACCTCAACTGGGGGACTTCGGTATTTT. As protein: CASTSTGGLRYF.